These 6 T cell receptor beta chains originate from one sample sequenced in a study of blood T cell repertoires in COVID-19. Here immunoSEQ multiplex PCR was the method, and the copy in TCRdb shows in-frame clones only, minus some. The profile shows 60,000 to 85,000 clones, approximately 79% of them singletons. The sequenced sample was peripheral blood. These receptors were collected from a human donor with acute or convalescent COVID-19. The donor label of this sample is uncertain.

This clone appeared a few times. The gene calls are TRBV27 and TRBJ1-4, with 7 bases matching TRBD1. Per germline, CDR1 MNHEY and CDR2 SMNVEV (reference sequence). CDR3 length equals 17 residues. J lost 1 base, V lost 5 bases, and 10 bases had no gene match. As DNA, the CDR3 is TGTGCCAGCAGTGACAGGGTGGGACTTGGAACTAATGAAAAACTGTTTTTT. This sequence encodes CASSDRVGLGTNEKLFF.

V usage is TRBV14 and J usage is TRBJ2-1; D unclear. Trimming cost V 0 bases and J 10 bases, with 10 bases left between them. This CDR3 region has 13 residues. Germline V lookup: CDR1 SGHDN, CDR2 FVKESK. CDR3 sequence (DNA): TGTGCCAGCAGCCAAGACCTACAGCTGGAGCAGTTCTTC. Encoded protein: CASSQDLQLEQFF. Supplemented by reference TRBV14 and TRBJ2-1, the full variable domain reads EAGVTQFPSHSVIEKGQTVTLRCDPISGHDNLYWYRRVMGKEIKFLLHFVKESKQDESGMPNNRFLAERTGGTYSTLKVQPAELEDSGVYFCASSQDLQLEQFFGPGTRLTVL.

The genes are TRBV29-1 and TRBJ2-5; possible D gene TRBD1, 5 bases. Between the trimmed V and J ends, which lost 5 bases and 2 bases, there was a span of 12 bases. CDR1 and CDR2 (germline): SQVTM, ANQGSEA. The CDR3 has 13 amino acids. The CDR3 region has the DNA TGCAGCGTTAGCCCCTCAGGGCAAGAGACCCAGTACTTC. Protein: CSVSPSGQETQYF.

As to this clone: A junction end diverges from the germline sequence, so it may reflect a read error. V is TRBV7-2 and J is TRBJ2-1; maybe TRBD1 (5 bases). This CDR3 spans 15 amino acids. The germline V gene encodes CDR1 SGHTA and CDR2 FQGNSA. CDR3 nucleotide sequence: TGTGCCAGCAGAGATAGGGGTTTAGGCTACGATGAGCAGTTCTTC. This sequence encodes CASRDRGLGYDEQFF.

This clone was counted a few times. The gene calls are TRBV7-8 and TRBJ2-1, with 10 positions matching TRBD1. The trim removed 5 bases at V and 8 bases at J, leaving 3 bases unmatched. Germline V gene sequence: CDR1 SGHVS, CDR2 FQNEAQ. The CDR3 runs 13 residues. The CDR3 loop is CASSRDRGYEQFF. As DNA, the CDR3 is TGTGCCAGCAGCCGGGACAGGGGTTATGAGCAGTTCTTC.

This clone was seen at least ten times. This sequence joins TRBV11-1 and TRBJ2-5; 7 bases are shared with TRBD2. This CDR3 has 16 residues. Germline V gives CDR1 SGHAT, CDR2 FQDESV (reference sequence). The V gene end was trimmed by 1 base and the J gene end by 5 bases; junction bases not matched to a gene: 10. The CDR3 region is CASSLVAGVVSETQYF. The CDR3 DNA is TGTGCCAGCAGCTTAGTCGCGGGAGTCGTTTCGGAGACCCAGTACTTC.